One sample yielded the 20 T cell receptor beta chains listed below, sequenced in a study of a mutant IDH1 vaccine in newly diagnosed glioma. Time point specified: week 11, during vaccination. Doses of 300 ug of mutant IDH1 20-mer peptide were given with topical imiquimod. These receptors' antigens are unknown. Sequencing used immunoSEQ multiplex PCR; TCRdb keeps in-frame clones, though not all of them. Of some 120,000 clones listed, about four fifths were seen once; the top ten hold about 5.5%. The source material was PBMCs, sampled from a glioma patient whose treatment included an IDH1 peptide vaccine. The origin of the receptors is a man in his forties or fifties with glioma.

This chain joins TRBV28 and TRBJ2-7; no reliable D call. The CDR3 contains 11 residues. The V gene lost 5 bases and the J gene lost 7 bases, with 9 bases spanning the gap. The germline CDR1 and CDR2 sequences are MDHEN and SYDVKM. The CDR3 sequence is CASSQDPEQYF. CDR3 nucleotide sequence: TGTGCCAGCAGTCAGGACCCGGAGCAGTACTTC.

V gene TRBV10-3 combines with J gene TRBJ2-1; 7 nucleotides match TRBD2. This CDR3 region has 15 residues. The germline CDR1 and CDR2 sequences are ENHRY and SYGVKD. V lost 4 bases and J lost 8; bases outside the gene matches: 11. In nucleotides, the CDR3 is TGTGCCATCAGTGGCACTGGCGGGAGAGGGGATGAGCAGTTCTTC. Translating gives CAISGTGGRGDEQFF.

V usage is TRBV15 and J usage is TRBJ1-5; D unclear. The V end lost 0 bases, the J end lost 5 bases, and 11 bases lay between the germline ends. CDR1 and CDR2 from the germline V gene are LNHNV and YYDKDF (reference sequence). The CDR3 extends over 15 amino acids. The DNA for the CDR3 is TGTGCCACCAGCAGAGATCTAAACAGTTATCAGCCCCAGCATTTT. As protein: CATSRDLNSYQPQHF.

CDR3 region: CASSGYSGGVGEKLFF. The CDR3, as DNA: TGTGCCAGCAGTGGATATTCGGGGGGAGTTGGGGAAAAACTGTTTTTT. V and J are TRBV6-1 and TRBJ1-4; D possibly corresponds to TRBD1 (5 bases). This CDR3 is built from 16 residues. CDR1 and CDR2 from the germline V gene are MNHNS and SASEGT. The germline V and J ends were trimmed by 4 bases and 8 bases, with 20 bases remaining between them.

This chain connects TRBV7-2 to TRBJ2-5; 8 positions agree with TRBD1. The J call is uncertain, as TRBJ2-7 better fits the DNA end. The CDR3 has 15 amino acids. The V gene's germline CDR1 is SGHTA and CDR2 FQGNSA. The CDR3 sequence: CASSLAGQVTYEQYF. CDR3 DNA sequence: TGTGCCAGCAGCTTAGCGGGACAGGTCACCTACGAGCAGTACTTC.

The chain employs TRBV27 and TRBJ1-2, with a tentative D call TRBD1 (6 bases). The germline gives CDR1 MNHEY, CDR2 SMNVEV (reference sequence). There are 16 residues in the CDR3. With 0 bases removed from V and 8 bases from J, the gap between germline ends came to 19 bases. CDR3 loop: CASSLSPGRGGKGYTF. Here the CDR3 DNA reads TGTGCCAGCAGTTTATCACCGGGAAGGGGGGGGAAGGGCTACACCTTC.

V is TRBV4-2 and J is TRBJ2-7; perhaps TRBD2 as D (5 bases). Germline V gene sequence: CDR1 LGHNA, CDR2 YNFKEQ. CDR3 length: 12 amino acids. V lost 0 bases and J lost 7, with 7 bases in between. The CDR3 region has the DNA TGTGCCAGCAGCCAAGATTCGGGGGAGCAGTACTTC. Amino acids: CASSQDSGEQYF.

This clone has at least ten counts. The chain recombines TRBV28 with TRBJ1-4; D remains ambiguous. Trimming shortened V by 1 base and J by 8 bases, and 5 bases separated the two germline ends. This CDR3 is built from 12 residues. Germline values: CDR1 MDHEN, CDR2 SYDVKM. The CDR3 bases are TGTGCCAGCAGTTTATTGGGGGAAAAACTGTTTTTT. Translating it yields CASSLLGEKLFF.

The rearrangement uses TRBV7-2 and TRBJ2-3; 15 positions match TRBD2. This CDR3 region has 17 residues. Unmatched junction bases numbered 5, after V lost 5 bases and J lost 2 bases. Germline V gene sequence: CDR1 SGHTA, CDR2 FQGNSA. The CDR3 DNA follows: TGTGCCAGCAGCGCCCGGACTAGCGGGGGGGCCACAGATACGCAGTATTTT. Translated, it gives CASSARTSGGATDTQYF.

This chain links TRBV6-6 with TRBJ1-2, with D possibly matching TRBD1 (5 bases). Germline CDR1 MNHNY, CDR2 SVGAGI (reference sequence). The V end was cut by 2 bases, the J end by 8 bases, with 12 bases between. The CDR3 loop spans 13 amino acids. In DNA form, the CDR3 reads TGTGCCAGCAGTTACCGGCAGGGTGGCGGCTACACCTTC. Its protein product is CASSYRQGGGYTF.

This clone was counted a single time. At one end, the junction sequence differs from germline, possibly due to a read error. The rearrangement joins TRBV19 to TRBJ1-5; no clear D. Germline CDR1 reads LNHDA; CDR2 reads SQIVND (reference sequence). This CDR3 has 13 amino acids. CDR3: CASTLLGNQPQHF. CDR3 sequence (DNA): TGTGCCAGTACCCTCCTGGGCAATCAGCCCCAACATTTT.

This clone was counted a single time. The chain uses TRBV30 and TRBJ2-5, with D perhaps TRBD1 or TRBD2 (6 bases each). Germline lookup yields CDR1 GTSNPN and CDR2 SVGIG (reference sequence). V was pared by 3 bases and J by 5 bases, with 16 bases between. The CDR3 covers 14 residues. The CDR3 region has the DNA TGTGCCTGGAGGTTTACGGGGGCTCGTGAGACCCAGTACTTC. This translates into CAWRFTGARETQYF. Full variable domain (remainder filled in from reference TRBV30 and TRBJ2-5): SQTIHQWPATLVQPVGSPLSLECTVEGTSNPNLYWYRQAAGRGLQLLFYSVGIGQISSEVPQNLSASRPQDRQFILSSKKLLLSDSGFYLCAWRFTGARETQYFGPGTRLLVL.

The chain is built from TRBV21-1 and TRBJ2-3; TRBD1, the table's D call, was not compared with the DNA. TRBV21-1 is a recognized pseudogene. This CDR3 contains 17 residues. The CDR3, as DNA: TGTGCCAGCAGCAAAGCGCTCCCGGGACAGTACACAGATACGCAGTATTTT. Translated: CASSKALPGQYTDTQYF.

This clone has more than one count but fewer than ten. The chain joins TRBV30 to TRBJ1-5; 10 bases align to TRBD1. V shed 1 base and J 5 bases; nucleotides not matched to a gene: 5. CDR3 length: 15 amino acids. The germline V gene has CDR1 GTSNPN and CDR2 SVGIG (reference sequence). The CDR3 DNA follows: TGTGCCTGGAGTGCTATGACAGGGGGCTATCAGCCCCAGCATTTT. Translated, it gives CAWSAMTGGYQPQHF. The whole variable domain, filled in from reference TRBV30 and TRBJ1-5, reads SQTIHQWPATLVQPVGSPLSLECTVEGTSNPNLYWYRQAAGRGLQLLFYSVGIGQISSEVPQNLSASRPQDRQFILSSKKLLLSDSGFYLCAWSAMTGGYQPQHFGDGTRLSIL.

The chain combines TRBV5-4 with TRBJ1-2, with 7 bases that match TRBD1. The CDR3 consists of 16 residues. Germline lookup yields CDR1 SGHNT and CDR2 YYREEE (reference sequence). Trimming took 5 bases from V and 2 from J; bases not matched to a gene: 12. For the CDR3, the DNA is TGTGCCAGCAGACAAAAAAGACAGGGTCGGAACTATGGCTACACCTTC. Translating it yields CASRQKRQGRNYGYTF.

This chain joins TRBV9 and TRBJ2-3; perhaps D is TRBD1 or TRBD2 (6 bases each). Germline assignment: CDR1 SGDLS and CDR2 YYNGEE. The CDR3 extends over 15 amino acids. V was clipped by 6 bases and J by 0 bases, with 14 bases between them. The CDR3 region has the DNA TGTGCCAGCACCCCTAGGGGGACTAGCACAGATACGCAGTATTTT. It specifies CASTPRGTSTDTQYF.

The J gene is TRBJ1-3, the V gene TRBV7-9; 7 positions agree with TRBD1. The length of the CDR3 is 15 residues. Germline values: CDR1 SEHNR, CDR2 FQNEAQ (reference sequence). With 5 bases clipped from V and 0 bases from J, the junction kept 4 bases outside the gene matches. This CDR3 reads CASSPGTVSGNTIYF. The CDR3 region has the DNA TGTGCCAGCAGCCCCGGGACAGTCTCTGGAAACACCATATATTTT.

This clone was seen a handful of times. The rearrangement uses TRBV27 and TRBJ1-5; D might be TRBD1 (5 bases). The CDR3 length is 15 residues. V was pared by 0 bases and J by 6 bases, with 12 bases between. Germline assignment: CDR1 MNHEY and CDR2 SMNVEV (reference sequence). This CDR3 is CASSLSFLGTQPQHF. In nucleotides, the CDR3 is TGTGCCAGCAGTTTATCCTTCTTGGGGACTCAGCCCCAGCATTTT.

This chain links TRBV6-5 with TRBJ1-1, with D perhaps TRBD1 (6 bases). CDR1 and CDR2 from the germline V gene are MNHEY and SVGAGI. Trimming removed 5 bases from V and 4 bases from J, with 14 bases in between. The CDR3 is 14 amino acids. The CDR3 loop is CASSPDHRVTEAFF. CDR3 DNA sequence: TGTGCCAGCAGTCCGGACCACAGGGTCACTGAAGCTTTCTTT.

V usage is TRBV28 and J usage is TRBJ2-3, with 12 positions matching TRBD2. Unmatched junction bases numbered 8, after V lost 8 bases and J lost 11 bases. The V gene's germline CDR1 is MDHEN and CDR2 SYDVKM. The CDR3 length is 13 residues. The CDR3 DNA sequence: TGTGCCAGCGCCTCTAGCGGGAGGGTTATGCAGTATTTT. Amino acids: CASASSGRVMQYF.